This TCR beta chain was found in a study of blood T cell repertoires in COVID-19. About the research overall: PBMCs, B-cell-depleted T cells, or T cells provided the cDNA or gDNA that made up the material.

Trimming took 4 bases from V and 2 from J, leaving 17 bases between them. In germline, CDR1 is SGHDT, CDR2 YYEEEE. There are 16 residues in the CDR3. Symptom resolution, clearance, or two negative PCRs marked donors in Cohort 3 as recovered. As originally analysed: Using reference gene primer amplification, nucleated cell counts were estimated. TCRdb's copy holds only in-frame clones and misses some; the assay was immunoSEQ multiplex PCR. V, J and clone size are taken as reported in that table, and D and trimming were inferred from the DNA itself. The sample has around 180,000 clones, roughly 83% seen once.

The gene calls are TRBV5-6 and TRBJ2-3; a possible D gene is TRBD2 (6 bases). Input material: PBMCs or T cells enriched from blood (not recorded which). The receptor was isolated from a woman in her twenties or thirties who had recovered from COVID-19. The CDR3 DNA sequence: TGTGCCAGCAGCGACCGGGACTGGGGGGACACAGATACGCAGTATTTT. Translation: CASSDRDWGDTDTQYF.